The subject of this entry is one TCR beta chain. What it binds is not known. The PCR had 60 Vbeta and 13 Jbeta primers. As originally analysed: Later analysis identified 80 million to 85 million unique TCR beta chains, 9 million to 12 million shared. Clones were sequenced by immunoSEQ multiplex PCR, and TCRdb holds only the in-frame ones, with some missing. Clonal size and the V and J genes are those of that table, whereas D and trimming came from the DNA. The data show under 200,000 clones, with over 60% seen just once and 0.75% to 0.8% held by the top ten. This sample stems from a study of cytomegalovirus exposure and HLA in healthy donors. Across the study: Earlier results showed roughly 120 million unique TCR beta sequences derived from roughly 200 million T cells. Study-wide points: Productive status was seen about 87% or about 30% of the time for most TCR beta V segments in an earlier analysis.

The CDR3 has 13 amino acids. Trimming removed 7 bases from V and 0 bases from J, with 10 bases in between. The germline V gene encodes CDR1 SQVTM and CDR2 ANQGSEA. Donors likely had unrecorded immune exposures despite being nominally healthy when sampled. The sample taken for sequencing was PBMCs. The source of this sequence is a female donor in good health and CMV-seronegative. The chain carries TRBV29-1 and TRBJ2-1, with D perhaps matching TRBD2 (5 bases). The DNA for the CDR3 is TGCAGCGGGACTCACGGCTCCTACAATGAGCAGTTCTTC. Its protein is CSGTHGSYNEQFF.